This entry concerns a single TCR beta chain. The sample is drawn from a study of shared clonotypes between healthy human individuals. Study in general: The plates for each donor numbered three CD4 naive, three CD4 memory, two CD8 naive and one CD8 memory.

The CDR3 has 15 amino acids. Germline CDR1 and CDR2: SGHAT and FQNNGV. Clones were sequenced by immunoSEQ multiplex PCR, and TCRdb holds only the in-frame ones, with some missing. The repertoire holds roughly 520,000 clones, with about 96% as singletons. The TCR comes from a woman in her twenties or thirties in good health. The chain joins TRBV11-2 to TRBJ2-5; no reliable D call. The assigned J gene may be wrong: the sequence end matches TRBJ2-7 better. The sample comprised naive CD4+ T cells sorted from blood. Subset: CD45RA+ positively selected. The CDR3 protein is CASSSSGRRFYEQYF. CDR3 bases: TGTGCCAGCAGCTCAAGTGGACGGAGATTCTACGAGCAGTACTTC.